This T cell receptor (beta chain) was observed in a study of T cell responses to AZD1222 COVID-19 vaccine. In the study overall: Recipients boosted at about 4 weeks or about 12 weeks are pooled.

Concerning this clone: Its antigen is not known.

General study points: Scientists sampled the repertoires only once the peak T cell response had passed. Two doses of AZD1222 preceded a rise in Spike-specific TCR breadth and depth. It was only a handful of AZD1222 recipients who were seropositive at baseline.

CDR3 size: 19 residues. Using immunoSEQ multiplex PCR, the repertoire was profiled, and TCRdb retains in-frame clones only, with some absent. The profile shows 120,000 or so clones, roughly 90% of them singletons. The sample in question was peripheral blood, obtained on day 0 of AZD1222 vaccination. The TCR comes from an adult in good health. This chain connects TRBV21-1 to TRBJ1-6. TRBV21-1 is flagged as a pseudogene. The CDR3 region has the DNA TGTGCCAGCAGCAAATTTCGGTACGGGTCTTGGGTAGATAATTCACCCCTCCACTTT. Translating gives CASSKFRYGSWVDNSPLHF.